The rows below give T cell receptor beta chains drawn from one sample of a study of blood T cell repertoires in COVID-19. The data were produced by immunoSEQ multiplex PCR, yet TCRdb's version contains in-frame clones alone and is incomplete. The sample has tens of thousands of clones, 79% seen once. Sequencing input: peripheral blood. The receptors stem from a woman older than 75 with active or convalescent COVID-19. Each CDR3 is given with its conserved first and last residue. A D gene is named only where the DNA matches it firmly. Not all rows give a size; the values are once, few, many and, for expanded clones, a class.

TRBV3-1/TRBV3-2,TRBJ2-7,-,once,TGTGCCAGCAGCCAAGGTCAGGGGAGGGGGAGGGCCTACGAGCAGTACTTC,CASSQGQGRGRAYEQYF
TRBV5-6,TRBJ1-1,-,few,TGTGCCAGCAGCCCTTTGACAACCTTCACCCTGAACACTGAAGCTTTCTTT,CASSPLTTFTLNTEAFF
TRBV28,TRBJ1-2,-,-,TGTGCCAGCAGCCGGGACTATACCTATGGCTACACCTTC,CASSRDYTYGYTF
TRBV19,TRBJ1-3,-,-,TGTGCCACCGGATCTCAGGCCATCTCTGGAAACACCATATATTTT,CATGSQAISGNTIYF
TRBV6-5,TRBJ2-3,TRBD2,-,TGTGCCAGCAGTTTTGGGGGGGGTGTACGGGCAGATACGCAGTATTTT,CASSFGGGVRADTQYF
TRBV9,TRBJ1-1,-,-,TGTGCCAGCAGCGTAGGACAGTCCACTGAAGCTTTCTTT,CASSVGQSTEAFF
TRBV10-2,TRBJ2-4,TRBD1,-,TGCGCCAGCAACGACAGGGGACAAATCATTCAGTACTTC,CASNDRGQIIQYF
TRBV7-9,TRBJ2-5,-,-,TGTGCCAGCAGCTCCGCCCGGGGTTGGTCCCAAGAGACCCAGTACTTC,CASSSARGWSQETQYF
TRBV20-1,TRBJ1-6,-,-,TGCAGTGCTAGTGGTGAAACAGATAATTCACCCCTCCACTTT,CSASGETDNSPLHF
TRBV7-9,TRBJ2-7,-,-,TGTGCCAGCAGCCGCGGGATAATCGACTACGAGCAGTACTTC,CASSRGIIDYEQYF
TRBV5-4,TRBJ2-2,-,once,TGTGCCAGCAGCTCTCCTGTCGGGAAAAACACCGGGGAGCTGTTTTTT,CASSSPVGKNTGELFF
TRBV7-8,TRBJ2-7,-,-,TGTGCCAGCAGCTTAGTCGTAAGAGGTGTTGCCGAGCAGTACTTC,CASSLVVRGVAEQYF
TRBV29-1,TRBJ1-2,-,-,TGCAGCGTTGAATCCGCAGGCGGAGGGTACTATGGCTACACCTTC,CSVESAGGGYYGYTF
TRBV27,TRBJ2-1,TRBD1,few,TGTGCCAGCAGTTTACAGGGGGCGTGGAATGAGCAGTTCTTC,CASSLQGAWNEQFF
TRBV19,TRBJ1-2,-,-,TGTGCCAGTAGTCGGGACAAGGGGAACGGTGGCTACACCTTC,CASSRDKGNGGYTF
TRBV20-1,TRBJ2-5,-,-,TGCAGTGCTAGTCCCGACAACCAAGAGACCCAGTACTTC,CSASPDNQETQYF
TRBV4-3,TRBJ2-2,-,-,TGCGCCAGCAGCCCGGATACTAGCTCCAACACCGGGGAGCTGTTTTTT,CASSPDTSSNTGELFF
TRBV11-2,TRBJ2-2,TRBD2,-,TGTGCCAGCAGTCAAGCCCTAGCGGCGAACACCGGGGAGCTGTTTTTT,CASSQALAANTGELFF
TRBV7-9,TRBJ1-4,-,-,TGTGCCAGCAGCTTAATCGATCCAGGGATGGAAAAACTGTTTTTT,CASSLIDPGMEKLFF
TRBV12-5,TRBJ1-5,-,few,TGTGCTAGTGGGATGGACAGCCGGCCTTGGCCCCAGCATTTT,CASGMDSRPWPQHF
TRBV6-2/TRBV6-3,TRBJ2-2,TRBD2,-,TGTGCCAGCAGCTCCCTTAGCGGGAGGGCCCTTATCCGGGAGCTGTTTTTT,CASSSLSGRALIRELFF
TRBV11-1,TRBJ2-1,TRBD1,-,TGTGCCAGCAGCTTCGGGACAGGGGTGAGGAATGAGCAGTTCTTC,CASSFGTGVRNEQFF
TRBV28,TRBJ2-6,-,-,TGTGCCACAACCCCCCCAGGCAGGGCTCACTCTGGGGCCAACGTCCTGACTTTC,CATTPPGRAHSGANVLTF
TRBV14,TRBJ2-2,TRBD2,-,TGTGCCAGCAGCTCTAGGAATATAGCGGGGCCTTTCGGGGAGCTGTTTTTT,CASSSRNIAGPFGELFF
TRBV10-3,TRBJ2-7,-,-,TGTGCCATCAGTGACCCTAGTACTAGCCTATCCTACGAGCAGTACTTC,CAISDPSTSLSYEQYF
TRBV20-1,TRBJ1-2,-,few,TGCAGTGCTAGTAACGCAGCAGGTAGCTATGGCTACACCTTC,CSASNAAGSYGYTF
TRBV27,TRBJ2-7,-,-,TGTGCCAGCAGTTTAGGAACTAGCTACGAGCAGTACTTC,CASSLGTSYEQYF
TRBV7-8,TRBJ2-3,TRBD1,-,TGTGCCAGCAGCTTAGCAGCGGGACAGGGCCTGGTAGATACGCAGTATTTT,CASSLAAGQGLVDTQYF
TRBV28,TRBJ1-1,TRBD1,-,TGTGCCAGCAGTACACGACAGGGTTGGAGGAGCACTGAAGCTTTCTTT,CASSTRQGWRSTEAFF
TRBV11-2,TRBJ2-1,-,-,TGTGCCAGCAGCCGACCAGTAGCGATTTCCTACAATGAGCAGTTCTTC,CASSRPVAISYNEQFF
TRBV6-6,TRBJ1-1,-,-,TGTGCCAGCAACCGACGGTACACGGGGGTCACTGAAGCTTTCTTT,CASNRRYTGVTEAFF
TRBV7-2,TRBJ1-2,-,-,TGTGCCAGCAGCTTGGGAGGGTCCTATGGCTACACCTTC,CASSLGGSYGYTF
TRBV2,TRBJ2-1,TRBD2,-,TGTGCCAGCACGTCCTCACTAGCGGGCAGCTACAATGAGCAGTTCTTC,CASTSSLAGSYNEQFF
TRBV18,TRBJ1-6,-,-,TGTGCCAGCTCACCAATCTGGCAAGCGAATTCACCCCTCCACTTT,CASSPIWQANSPLHF
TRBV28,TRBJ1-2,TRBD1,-,TGTGCCAGCAGTGAGACAGGGGGTTGGTATGGCTACACCTTC,CASSETGGWYGYTF
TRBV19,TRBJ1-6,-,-,TGTGCCAGTAGTATTAAGCTCTTCAGGGGAAATTCACCCCTCCACTTT,CASSIKLFRGNSPLHF
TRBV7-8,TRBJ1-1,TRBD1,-,TGTGCCAGCAGCTTATTTTGGAGGGGGCGCGCGGGTTACACTGAAGCTTTCTTT,CASSLFWRGRAGYTEAFF
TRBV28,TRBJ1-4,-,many,TGTGCCAGCAGTTTTGTGACAGGAGTTAATGAAAAACTGTTTTTT,CASSFVTGVNEKLFF
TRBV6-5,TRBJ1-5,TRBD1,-,TGTGCCAGCAGTACGAACAGGGGGCAGAATCAGCCCCAGCATTTT,CASSTNRGQNQPQHF
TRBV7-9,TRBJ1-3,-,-,TGTGCCAGCAGAAATGCGGGGGACGGAAACACCATATATTTT,CASRNAGDGNTIYF
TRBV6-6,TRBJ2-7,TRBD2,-,TGTGCCAGCAGTTACCCCGGGACTAGTTTGTACGAGCAGTACTTC,CASSYPGTSLYEQYF
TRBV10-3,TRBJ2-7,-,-,TGTGCCATCAGTGAGTCGTCGAGGGAGCAGTACTTC,CAISESSREQYF
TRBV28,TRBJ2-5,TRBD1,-,TGTGCCAGCAGCACCGGGACAGGGGGTCGGGAGACCCAGTACTTC,CASSTGTGGRETQYF
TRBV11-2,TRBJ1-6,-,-,TGTGCCAGCAGCTTAGCCCTTAATTCACCCCTCCACTTT,CASSLALNSPLHF
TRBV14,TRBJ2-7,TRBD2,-,TGTGCCAGCAGCCAAGATACCGGACTAGCGGGCACCTACGAGCAGTACTTC,CASSQDTGLAGTYEQYF
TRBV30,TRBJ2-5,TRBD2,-,TGTGCCTGGAGTGCCGGGACTAGCGGGAGTAGGGAGACCCAGTACTTC,CAWSAGTSGSRETQYF
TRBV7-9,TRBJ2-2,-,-,TGTGCCAGCATACAGGCCTCGAACACCGGGGAGCTGTTTTTT,CASIQASNTGELFF
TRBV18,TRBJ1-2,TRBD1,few,TGTGCCAGCTCGCCGGGACAGGGCGGTGGCTACACCTTC,CASSPGQGGGYTF
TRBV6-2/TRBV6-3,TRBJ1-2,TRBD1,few,TGTGCCAGCAGCTATGACAGGGGGCGCTTGAGCCGCTACACCTTC,CASSYDRGRLSRYTF
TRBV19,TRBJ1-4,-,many,TGTGCCAGTAGTATCGGAGTCGCAACTAATGAAAAACTGTTTTTT,CASSIGVATNEKLFF